A single sample is the source of the 9 T cell receptor beta chains below, sequenced in a study of blood T cells in healthy people across ages. A sample-barcoded 5' primer and a J-beta primer mix were used in a second PCR of roughly 7 to 12 cycles. TCRdb passed the 5' RACE reads through MiXCR, listing each CDR3 protein once. The data contain approximately 1,000,000 distinct CDR3 sequences, less than 45% of them seen just once; the ten biggest clones take up around 12%. Input material: blood. All receptors come from a man between 18 and 35 years old in good health.

The chain links TRBV10-3 to TRBJ1-2; TRBD1 matches at 8 bases. The CDR3 spans 14 residues. CDR1 is ENHRY, CDR2 SYGVKD, per germline. The V and J ends lost 4 bases and 6 bases, in that order; junction bases with no gene match: 7. The chain's CDR3 is CAISAPTGVDGYTF. CDR3 DNA: TGTGCCATCAGTGCCCCGACAGGGGTGGATGGCTACACCTTC.

This clonotype has just a few counts. Written as DNA, the CDR3 is TGTGCCACCGGGGGGGGGTTGGGCAATGAGCAGTTCTTC. It codes for CATGGGLGNEQFF. This chain joins TRBV6-6 and TRBJ2-1, with TRBD2 matching over 8 bases. This CDR3 contains 13 residues. V lost 10 bases and J lost 6; bases outside the gene matches: 8. Germline CDR1 reads MNHNY; CDR2 reads SVGAGI (reference sequence).

This clonotype was found a few times. This rearrangement joins TRBV20-1 to TRBJ2-3; 8 bases fit TRBD2. The CDR3 has 15 amino acids. CDR1 is DFQATT, CDR2 SNEGSKA, per germline (reference sequence). V lost 8 bases to trimming and J lost 0 bases; unmatched junction nucleotides: 10. The CDR3 region has the DNA TGCAGTCCCCTGTCAAGCGGGGGTAGCACAGATACGCAGTATTTT. This encodes CSPLSSGGSTDTQYF.

This chain joins TRBV20-1 and TRBJ1-1; the D gene is possibly TRBD1 (6 bases). V gave up 3 bases and J gave up 4 bases, with 15 bases separating them. The CDR3 is 14 amino acids. The germline CDR1 and CDR2 sequences are DFQATT and SNEGSKA (reference sequence). The CDR3 protein is CSASSGAASTEAFF. CDR3 nucleotide sequence: TGCAGTGCTAGTTCGGGGGCGGCGAGCACTGAAGCTTTCTTT.

The V gene is TRBV7-8, the J gene TRBJ1-2; tentative D call: TRBD1 (5 bases). CDR1 is SGHVS and CDR2 is FQNEAQ in the germline V gene. The CDR3 extends over 15 amino acids. Trimming cost V 5 bases and J 0 bases, with 13 bases left between them. The CDR3 sequence: CASSPLTVPNYGYTF. The CDR3 nucleotides read TGTGCCAGCAGCCCCCTGACAGTCCCTAACTATGGCTACACCTTC.

This chain links TRBV4-2 with TRBJ1-4; the match to TRBD1 covers 9 bases. Germline loops: CDR1 LGHNA, CDR2 YNFKEQ. V was pared by 0 bases and J by 7 bases, with 9 bases of the junction left unmatched. This CDR3 has 17 residues. Here the CDR3 DNA reads TGTGCCAGCAGCCAAGAACCTCCGGGACAGGGCGGTGAAAAACTGTTTTTT. Amino acids: CASSQEPPGQGGEKLFF.

J is TRBJ2-7 and V is TRBV11-2; 9 bases are a match to TRBD1. J lost 5 bases, V lost 3 bases, and 11 bases had no gene match. CDR3 length equals 16 residues. Germline V gene data show CDR1 as SGHAT and CDR2 as FQNNGV. Written as DNA, the CDR3 is TGTGCCAGCAGCTTTTGGCGGACAGGGGTACGTGACGAGCAGTACTTC. Its translation is CASSFWRTGVRDEQYF.

This sequence joins TRBV7-2 and TRBJ1-2; D remains unclear. Germline V gene lookup returns CDR1 SGHTA and CDR2 FQGNSA. V was trimmed by 5 bases and J by 12 bases, leaving 22 bases between them. The CDR3 is made up of 14 amino acids. CDR3 residues: CASSPDISAGVHTF. As DNA, the CDR3 is TGTGCCAGCAGCCCAGACATTTCCGCGGGTGTCCACACCTTC. Supplemented by reference TRBV7-2 and TRBJ1-2, the full variable domain reads GAGVSQSPSNKVTEKGKDVELRCDPISGHTALYWYRQSLGQGLEFLIYFQGNSAPDKSGLPSDRFSAERTGGSVSTLTIQRTQQEDSAVYLCASSPDISAGVHTFGSGTRLTVV.

The chain joins TRBV6-5 to TRBJ1-5, with TRBD1 matching 10 bases. The V segment lost 6 bases and the J segment 6 bases; nucleotides outside the gene matches: 5. Germline V gene sequence: CDR1 MNHEY, CDR2 SVGAGI. The CDR3 totals 14 residues. As DNA, the CDR3 is TGTGCCAGCAGGACAGGGGGCGCCGGTCAGCCCCAGCATTTT. This sequence encodes CASRTGGAGQPQHF.